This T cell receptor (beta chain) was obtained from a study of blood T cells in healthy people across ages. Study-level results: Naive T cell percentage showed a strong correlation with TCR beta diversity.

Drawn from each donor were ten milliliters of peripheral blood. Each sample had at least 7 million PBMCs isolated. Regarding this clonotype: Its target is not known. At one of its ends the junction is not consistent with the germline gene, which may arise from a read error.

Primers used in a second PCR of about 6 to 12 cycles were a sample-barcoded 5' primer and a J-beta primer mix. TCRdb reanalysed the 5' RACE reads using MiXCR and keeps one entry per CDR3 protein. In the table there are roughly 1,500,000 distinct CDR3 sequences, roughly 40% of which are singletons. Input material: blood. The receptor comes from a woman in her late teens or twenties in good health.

The CDR3 reads CASSRGDYGGYTF. The CDR3 coding sequence is TGTGCTAGCAGCCGAGGGGACTACGGGGGCTACACCTTC. V gene TRBV12-3 or TRBV12-4 combines with J gene TRBJ1-2; a possible D gene is TRBD1 (5 bases). The CDR3 extends over 13 amino acids.